The sample holds a few counts of the clone carrying this T cell receptor (beta chain). The antigen is unknown. The CDR3 runs to 14 residues. Per the germline V gene, CDR1 is SNHLY and CDR2 is FYNNEI. V shed 6 bases, J shed 3 bases, and the junction held 3 bases outside the gene matches. Expressed TCRB transcripts were sequenced after all isolated RNA was converted to cDNA. Some 3.6 million reads on average were seen across naive, central memory and regulatory T cell samples. TCRdb keeps only in-frame clones here, not all; method: immunoSEQ multiplex PCR. The data show under 300,000 clones, 25% to 30% seen once. The data stem from a study of beta chain features in type 1 diabetes. Findings and caveats of the study: No resolution was reached here on whether HLA type influences TCRB rearrangement. People with Type 1 diabetes carried modestly yet significantly shorter TCRB CDR3s in all four CD4+ subsets.

Sequencing used central memory CD4+ T cells from blood. This sequence was found in a man younger than 40 in good health. This chain links TRBV2 with TRBJ2-1, with 9 bases aligning to TRBD2. The CDR3, as DNA: TGTGCCAGCAGGGGAGCGGGGGGCTACAATGAGCAGTTCTTC. Amino acid sequence: CASRGAGGYNEQFF.